Following are 23 T cell receptor beta chains from one sample sequenced in a study of blood T cell repertoires in COVID-19. Profiling relied on immunoSEQ multiplex PCR, and the TCRdb table lists in-frame clones only, not all of them. The sample shows roughly 440,000 clones, around 88% of them seen only once. Source material: peripheral blood. All receptors come from a woman aged 45-59 years with COVID-19, enrolled during active disease.

V usage is TRBV14 and J usage is TRBJ1-4; D possibly corresponds to TRBD1 (5 bases). The CDR3 is 17 residues long. The V end lost 0 bases, the J end lost 7 bases, and 18 bases lay between the germline ends. CDR1 is SGHDN, CDR2 FVKESK, per germline. This chain's CDR3 is CASSQEAGRRKVEKLFF. The DNA for the CDR3 is TGTGCCAGCAGCCAAGAGGCAGGGAGGCGTAAAGTTGAAAAACTGTTTTTT.

V usage is TRBV30 and J usage is TRBJ1-1; a weak D match, TRBD1 (5 bases). Trimming cost V 7 bases and J 10 bases, with 16 bases left between them. Per the germline V gene, CDR1 is GTSNPN and CDR2 is SVGIG (reference sequence). This CDR3 is 11 amino acids long. The DNA of the CDR3 is TGTGCCTCTAAGACGGGGGGGAGAGCTTTCTTT. Its protein is CASKTGGRAFF.

The J gene is TRBJ2-7, the V gene TRBV6-4, with a weak D call TRBD1 (6 bases). Germline V gene sequence: CDR1 MRHNA, CDR2 SNTAGT. V shed 3 bases and J shed 3 bases, with 21 bases lying between them. The CDR3 runs 17 residues. The CDR3 region has the DNA TGTGCCAGCAGTGAAGTGACAGGCCGTTTCCAAAGCTACGAGCAGTACTTC. It is translated as CASSEVTGRFQSYEQYF.

The rearrangement links TRBV6-6 to TRBJ2-7; TRBD2 might be the D (6 bases). Germline loops: CDR1 MNHNY, CDR2 SVGAGI (reference sequence). The ends were cut back, 7 bases at V and 0 bases at J, with 13 bases in the middle. The CDR3 covers 14 residues. CDR3: CASIQEGHSYEQYF. In DNA, the CDR3 is TGTGCCAGCATCCAGGAGGGCCACTCCTACGAGCAGTACTTC.

J is TRBJ2-5 and V is TRBV24-1; 8 positions agree with TRBD1. J was trimmed by 4 bases and V by 6 bases; bases with no gene match: 12. The CDR3 runs 16 residues. Germline loops: CDR1 KGHDR, CDR2 SFDVKD. The CDR3 region has the DNA TGTGCCACCAGTAGAGGGGGACAGGCGCAAGTAGAGACCCAGTACTTC. This sequence encodes CATSRGGQAQVETQYF.

The J gene is TRBJ2-1, the V gene TRBV7-2, with 12 positions matching TRBD2. Germline CDR1 and CDR2: SGHTA and FQGNSA. The V and J ends lost 1 base and 9 bases, in that order; junction bases with no gene match: 7. The CDR3 length is 16 residues. This CDR3 is CASSLVTTSGGSEQFF. CDR3 coding DNA: TGTGCCAGCAGCTTAGTGACAACTAGCGGGGGGTCTGAGCAGTTCTTC.

This clone was detected only once. The chain employs TRBV2 and TRBJ1-1, with 10 bases that match TRBD1. Germline CDR1 and CDR2: SNHLY and FYNNEI. With V trimmed by 7 bases and J by 4 bases, 6 bases remained unmatched. This CDR3 contains 14 residues. DNA for the CDR3: TGTGCCAGCAACCGGGACAGGGGAGGCACTGAAGCTTTCTTT. Protein product: CASNRDRGGTEAFF.

The chain's CDR3 is CASSPTGSRGNTEAFF. CDR3 nucleotide sequence: TGTGCCAGCAGCCCGACTGGTTCAAGGGGAAACACTGAAGCTTTCTTT. The chain uses TRBV5-4 and TRBJ1-1, with D maybe TRBD1 (5 bases). In germline, CDR1 is SGHNT, CDR2 YYREEE (reference sequence). The CDR3 loop spans 16 amino acids. V was shortened by 4 bases and J by 2 bases, with 18 bases between the two germline ends.

The chain uses TRBV18 and TRBJ1-5; TRBD1 is a possible D gene (5 bases). Trimming removed 3 bases at V and 5 bases at J, with 8 bases between. This CDR3 has 13 residues. Germline loops: CDR1 KGHSH, CDR2 LQKENI. The CDR3 DNA reads TGTGCCAGCTCACCGCAGGGTCATCAGCCCCAGCATTTT. Translation gives CASSPQGHQPQHF. The whole variable domain, remainder taken from reference TRBV18 and TRBJ1-5, is NAGVMQNPRHLVRRRGQEARLRCSPMKGHSHVYWYRQLPEEGLKFMVYLQKENIIDESGMPKERFSAEFPKEGPSILRIQQVVRGDSAAYFCASSPQGHQPQHFGDGTRLSIL.

This chain links TRBV19 with TRBJ1-1; TRBD1 matches 11 bases. The CDR3 has 15 amino acids. After removal of 6 bases from V and 8 bases from J, the junction contained 11 bases not matched to a gene. Per germline, CDR1 LNHDA and CDR2 SQIVND (reference sequence). This CDR3 is CASRIGQGADTEAFF. The CDR3 DNA is TGTGCCAGTAGGATCGGACAGGGGGCGGATACAGAAGCTTTCTTT.

The V and J genes are TRBV30 and TRBJ1-2; perhaps TRBD1 as D (5 bases). Germline CDR1 and CDR2: GTSNPN and SVGIG (reference sequence). The CDR3 spans 12 residues. The germline V and J ends were trimmed by 3 bases and 6 bases, with 11 bases remaining between them. The CDR3 coding sequence is TGTGCCTGGAGCGCGGTAGGGGATGGCTACACCTTC. It codes for CAWSAVGDGYTF.

The chain recombines TRBV12-3 or TRBV12-4 with TRBJ1-1; no clear D gene. Trimming took 7 bases from V and 4 from J, leaving 13 bases between them. This CDR3 has 13 residues. The CDR3 spells CASTRREGTEAFF. In DNA form, the CDR3 reads TGTGCCAGCACCCGCCGGGAAGGCACTGAAGCTTTCTTT.

This chain joins TRBV9 and TRBJ2-2; 9 positions match TRBD1. Germline V gene data show CDR1 as SGDLS and CDR2 as YYNGEE. J gave up 7 bases and V 3 bases, and 13 bases lay outside the gene matches. CDR3 length equals 17 residues. The CDR3 loop is CASSERAQGAFGGELFF. The CDR3 DNA reads TGTGCCAGCAGCGAGAGAGCACAGGGGGCGTTTGGCGGGGAGCTGTTTTTT.

The chain has TRBV11-3 and TRBJ1-3, with TRBD1 matching over 7 bases. J was trimmed by 6 bases and V by 8 bases; bases with no gene match: 22. CDR1 is SGHNT and CDR2 is YENEEA in the germline V gene. This CDR3 has 18 amino acids. The CDR3 region has the DNA TGTGCCAGCGGCCTTTTGTCATCACGGGACAGCGGGTTAAACACCATATATTTT. Translating it yields CASGLLSSRDSGLNTIYF.

The chain links TRBV25-1 to TRBJ1-1; tentative D call: TRBD1 (6 bases). The V end lost 1 base, the J end lost 2 bases, and 14 bases lay between the germline ends. CDR3 size: 16 residues. Germline V gene data show CDR1 as MGHDK and CDR2 as SYGVNS. This CDR3 reads CASSEWGGGINTEAFF. CDR3 nucleotide sequence: TGTGCCAGCAGTGAATGGGGGGGCGGAATCAACACTGAAGCTTTCTTT.

The chain has TRBV28 and TRBJ1-2; 9 nucleotides match TRBD1. The V and J ends lost 5 bases and 3 bases, in that order; junction bases with no gene match: 4. This CDR3 is 14 amino acids long. The germline V gene encodes CDR1 MDHEN and CDR2 SYDVKM. The CDR3 DNA sequence: TGTGCCAGCAGTGGACAGGGGCAGTACTATGGCTACACCTTC. As protein: CASSGQGQYYGYTF.

CDR3: CASSEPTGARSVGNTIYF. The DNA for the CDR3 is TGTGCCAGCAGTGAACCAACAGGGGCGCGATCCGTCGGAAACACCATATATTTT. V is TRBV6-1 and J is TRBJ1-3; 7 bases line up with TRBD1. CDR3 length: 18 residues. Germline CDR1 and CDR2: MNHNS and SASEGT. The V gene end was trimmed by 2 bases and the J gene end by 4 bases; junction bases not matched to a gene: 14.

The chain joins TRBV4-1 to TRBJ2-3; 8 positions agree with TRBD2. The CDR3 is 16 residues long. Germline CDR1 and CDR2: MGHRA and YSYEKL. V was pared by 1 base and J by 1 base, with 4 bases of the junction left unmatched. Here the CDR3 reads CASSQVSSGGTDTQYF. The CDR3 DNA reads as TGCGCCAGCAGCCAAGTGAGTAGCGGGGGCACAGATACGCAGTATTTT.

This chain uses TRBV25-1 with TRBJ2-2; D is undetermined. V shed 8 bases and J shed 10 bases, with 20 bases lying between them. The CDR3 totals 14 residues. Germline CDR1 MGHDK, CDR2 SYGVNS. The CDR3: CASVRSKASEELFF. The CDR3 bases are TGTGCCAGCGTTAGATCCAAAGCTTCCGAGGAGCTGTTTTTT. Full variable domain (rest looked up from reference TRBV25-1 and TRBJ2-2): EADIYQTPRYLVIGTGKKITLECSQTMGHDKMYWYQQDPGMELHLIHYSYGVNSTEKGDLSSESTVSRIRTEHFPLTLESARPSHTSQYLCASVRSKASEELFFGEGSRLTVL.

The chain combines TRBV13 with TRBJ2-3; 13 nucleotides line up with TRBD2. Germline V lookup: CDR1 PRHDT, CDR2 FYEKMQ (reference sequence). V shed 1 base, J shed 1 base, and the junction held 5 bases outside the gene matches. The CDR3 spans 18 residues. This CDR3 is CASSLELAGGLGTDTQYF. CDR3 nucleotide sequence: TGTGCCAGCAGCTTAGAACTAGCGGGGGGGCTCGGCACAGATACGCAGTATTTT. The complete variable domain, with remaining parts taken from reference TRBV13 and TRBJ2-3, reads AAGVIQSPRHLIKEKRETATLKCYPIPRHDTVYWYQQGPGQDPQFLISFYEKMQSDKGSIPDRFSAQQFSDYHSELNMSSLELGDSALYFCASSLELAGGLGTDTQYFGPGTRLTVL.

This chain uses TRBV2 with TRBJ2-1; 7 bases are shared with TRBD1. The CDR3 has 12 amino acids. The V gene end was trimmed by 6 bases and the J gene end by 6 bases; junction bases not matched to a gene: 2. CDR1 is SNHLY and CDR2 is FYNNEI in the germline V gene. CDR3 region: CASRGQINEQFF. In DNA, the CDR3 is TGTGCCAGCAGGGGACAGATCAATGAGCAGTTCTTC.

J is TRBJ2-1 and V is TRBV7-3; possible D gene TRBD1, 5 bases. From germline, CDR1 is SGHTA and CDR2 FQGTGA. Trimming stripped 3 bases from V and 7 bases from J, with 16 bases between. The CDR3 covers 15 residues. In DNA form, the CDR3 reads TGTGCCAGCAGCTTGTCCTCAGGGTCCGCAAATGAGCAGTTCTTC. As protein: CASSLSSGSANEQFF.

The V gene is TRBV15, the J gene TRBJ2-7; 8 bases agree with TRBD2. In germline, CDR1 is LNHNV, CDR2 YYDKDF (reference sequence). CDR3 length equals 14 residues. Unmatched junction bases numbered 6, after V lost 2 bases and J lost 6 bases. The CDR3 loop reads CATSRWGTSSEQYF. The CDR3 DNA reads TGTGCCACCAGCAGATGGGGGACTAGTTCCGAGCAGTACTTC.